This TCR beta chain was captured in a study of T cell responses to AZD1222 COVID-19 vaccine. Broader study findings: Females outnumbered males among donors, who were mostly white British; clonal diversity was possibly underestimated. Unmutated regions of variants are reportedly targeted by nearly half of spike-specific TCRs. There were vaccine-associated CD4 TCRs across spike, dominant at 160-218 and 743-854.

CDR3 length equals 14 residues. V was pared by 8 bases and J by 3 bases, with 5 bases of the junction left unmatched. Per germline, CDR1 SNHLY and CDR2 FYNNEI. Only in-frame clones appear in the TCRdb table, and some are missing; sequencing was by immunoSEQ multiplex PCR. This sample has about 150,000 clones, with roughly nine tenths found just once. Comment on this clone: Its antigen remains unknown.

The chain uses TRBV2 and TRBJ1-5, with TRBD1 matching over 9 bases. The sequence came from an adult who had recovered from COVID-19. Material: peripheral blood, obtained after recovery from COVID-19. CDR3 loop: CASHRDRVNQPQHF. The CDR3 nucleotides are TGTGCCAGCCACAGGGACAGGGTCAATCAGCCCCAGCATTTT.